This T cell receptor beta chain was sequenced for a study of T cells in women clearing cervical HPV infection. Study as a whole: Controls were women whose single incident HPV16 infection cleared within 12 months without precancer or cancer.

Prevalent HPV16 infections were excluded; only incident single HPV16 infections included. Comments on this clone: Its antigen is not known. The CDR3 extends 3 residues past the end of the read, so its final part is completed from the germline J gene.

Sequencing used immunoSEQ multiplex PCR; TCRdb keeps in-frame clones, though not all of them. Its listing shows 20,000 to 25,000 clones. CDR1 and CDR2 (germline): SEHNR, FQNEAQ (reference sequence). The CDR3 totals 15 residues. The study, taken as a whole, reports: Richness differences could reflect unmeasured T-cell content per sample.

The gene calls are TRBV7-9 and TRBJ2-2, with TRBD1 matching over 9 bases. This TCR was sampled from a woman between 18 and 70 years old with a cervical HPV16 infection that either progressed to CIN3+ or cleared (not recorded which). Input material: blood buffy coat. The part of the CDR3 DNA that was read is TGTGCCAGCAGCTCGGCCGGGACAGGGTCCTCACCG. Protein product: CASSSAGTGSSP. The entire CDR3 sequence reads CASSSAGTGSSPLFF.